What follows describes a single T cell receptor (beta chain). Its antigen is unknown. CDR3 length equals 13 residues. Per the germline V gene, CDR1 is MDHEN and CDR2 is SYDVKM. V lost 6 bases and J lost 4, with 10 bases in between. The record originates from a study of T cell responses to AZD1222 COVID-19 vaccine. General study findings and limits: Variant regions that are unmutated are reportedly the target of nearly half of spike-specific TCRs. Donors, mostly white British, included more females; clonal diversity was possibly underestimated.

Only in-frame clones appear in the TCRdb table, and some are missing; sequencing was by immunoSEQ multiplex PCR. The sample contains about 100,000 clones, about 86% of which appear only once. The sample here was peripheral blood, taken on day 0 of AZD1222 vaccination. The chain joins TRBV28 to TRBJ1-3; tentative D call: TRBD1 (6 bases). The sequence derives from an adult in good health. The CDR3 loop reads CASRTGPGNTIYF. CDR3 DNA sequence: TGTGCCAGCAGGACAGGTCCCGGAAACACCATATATTTT.